Sequencing of this T cell receptor beta chain was carried out in a study of blood T cell repertoires in COVID-19. In the original analysis: Nucleated cell counts were estimated from reference gene primer amplification. Data came from immunoSEQ multiplex PCR; TCRdb stores just in-frame clones and leaves some out. V and J calls and clone size are those listed in that table; D and trimming were worked out from the DNA. The sample includes about 360,000 clones, 80% to 90% of them seen just once. Participants spanned ages about 18 to 90 years and resided in 20 to 30 US areas. Recovered status applied to Cohort 3 donors who had two consecutive negative PCRs. It also applied to those with clearance or with symptom resolution. Germline V gene lookup returns CDR1 SGDLS and CDR2 YYNGEE. There are 15 residues in the CDR3. Trimming removed 4 bases from V and 5 bases from J, with 18 bases in between.

This TCR was recovered from a man between 25 and 39 years old who had recovered from COVID-19. The rearrangement joins TRBV9 to TRBJ2-5, with D maybe TRBD2 (7 bases). Sequencing was done on a sample of PBMCs or T cells enriched from blood (not recorded which). Written as DNA, the CDR3 is TGTGCCAGCAGCCCCCCGAGGGGGGGTACGGAGACCCAGTACTTC. Amino acids: CASSPPRGGTETQYF.